The subject of this entry is one T cell receptor (beta chain). As yet, its antigen is unknown. Only in-frame clones appear in the TCRdb table, and some are missing; sequencing was by immunoSEQ multiplex PCR. The profile covers just over 80,000 clones, with roughly 85% appearing a single time and about 0.45% taken by the ten largest. The record originates from a study of T cell clones after liver transplantation. Whole-study context: A pre-transplant mixed lymphocyte reaction with TCRbeta sequencing defined graft-donor-reactive clones followed in post-transplant blood.

Whole-study results and caveats: In a couple of subjects, few donor cells limited the measurable donor-reactive repertoire.

Deletions cut 1 base from V and 3 bases from J, with 16 bases between. This CDR3 has 16 residues. From germline, CDR1 is KGHSH and CDR2 LQKENI. This specimen consisted of CD4+ T cells from blood, obtained around 45 months after liver transplant. V and J are TRBV18 and TRBJ2-7, with D perhaps matching TRBD1 (6 bases). This receptor was obtained from a human patient who received a liver transplant. The T cells may partly be graft donor cells. CDR3 in amino acids: CASSPLSQGHGYEQYF. The CDR3 nucleotides read TGTGCCAGCTCACCACTCTCGCAGGGGCATGGCTACGAGCAGTACTTC.